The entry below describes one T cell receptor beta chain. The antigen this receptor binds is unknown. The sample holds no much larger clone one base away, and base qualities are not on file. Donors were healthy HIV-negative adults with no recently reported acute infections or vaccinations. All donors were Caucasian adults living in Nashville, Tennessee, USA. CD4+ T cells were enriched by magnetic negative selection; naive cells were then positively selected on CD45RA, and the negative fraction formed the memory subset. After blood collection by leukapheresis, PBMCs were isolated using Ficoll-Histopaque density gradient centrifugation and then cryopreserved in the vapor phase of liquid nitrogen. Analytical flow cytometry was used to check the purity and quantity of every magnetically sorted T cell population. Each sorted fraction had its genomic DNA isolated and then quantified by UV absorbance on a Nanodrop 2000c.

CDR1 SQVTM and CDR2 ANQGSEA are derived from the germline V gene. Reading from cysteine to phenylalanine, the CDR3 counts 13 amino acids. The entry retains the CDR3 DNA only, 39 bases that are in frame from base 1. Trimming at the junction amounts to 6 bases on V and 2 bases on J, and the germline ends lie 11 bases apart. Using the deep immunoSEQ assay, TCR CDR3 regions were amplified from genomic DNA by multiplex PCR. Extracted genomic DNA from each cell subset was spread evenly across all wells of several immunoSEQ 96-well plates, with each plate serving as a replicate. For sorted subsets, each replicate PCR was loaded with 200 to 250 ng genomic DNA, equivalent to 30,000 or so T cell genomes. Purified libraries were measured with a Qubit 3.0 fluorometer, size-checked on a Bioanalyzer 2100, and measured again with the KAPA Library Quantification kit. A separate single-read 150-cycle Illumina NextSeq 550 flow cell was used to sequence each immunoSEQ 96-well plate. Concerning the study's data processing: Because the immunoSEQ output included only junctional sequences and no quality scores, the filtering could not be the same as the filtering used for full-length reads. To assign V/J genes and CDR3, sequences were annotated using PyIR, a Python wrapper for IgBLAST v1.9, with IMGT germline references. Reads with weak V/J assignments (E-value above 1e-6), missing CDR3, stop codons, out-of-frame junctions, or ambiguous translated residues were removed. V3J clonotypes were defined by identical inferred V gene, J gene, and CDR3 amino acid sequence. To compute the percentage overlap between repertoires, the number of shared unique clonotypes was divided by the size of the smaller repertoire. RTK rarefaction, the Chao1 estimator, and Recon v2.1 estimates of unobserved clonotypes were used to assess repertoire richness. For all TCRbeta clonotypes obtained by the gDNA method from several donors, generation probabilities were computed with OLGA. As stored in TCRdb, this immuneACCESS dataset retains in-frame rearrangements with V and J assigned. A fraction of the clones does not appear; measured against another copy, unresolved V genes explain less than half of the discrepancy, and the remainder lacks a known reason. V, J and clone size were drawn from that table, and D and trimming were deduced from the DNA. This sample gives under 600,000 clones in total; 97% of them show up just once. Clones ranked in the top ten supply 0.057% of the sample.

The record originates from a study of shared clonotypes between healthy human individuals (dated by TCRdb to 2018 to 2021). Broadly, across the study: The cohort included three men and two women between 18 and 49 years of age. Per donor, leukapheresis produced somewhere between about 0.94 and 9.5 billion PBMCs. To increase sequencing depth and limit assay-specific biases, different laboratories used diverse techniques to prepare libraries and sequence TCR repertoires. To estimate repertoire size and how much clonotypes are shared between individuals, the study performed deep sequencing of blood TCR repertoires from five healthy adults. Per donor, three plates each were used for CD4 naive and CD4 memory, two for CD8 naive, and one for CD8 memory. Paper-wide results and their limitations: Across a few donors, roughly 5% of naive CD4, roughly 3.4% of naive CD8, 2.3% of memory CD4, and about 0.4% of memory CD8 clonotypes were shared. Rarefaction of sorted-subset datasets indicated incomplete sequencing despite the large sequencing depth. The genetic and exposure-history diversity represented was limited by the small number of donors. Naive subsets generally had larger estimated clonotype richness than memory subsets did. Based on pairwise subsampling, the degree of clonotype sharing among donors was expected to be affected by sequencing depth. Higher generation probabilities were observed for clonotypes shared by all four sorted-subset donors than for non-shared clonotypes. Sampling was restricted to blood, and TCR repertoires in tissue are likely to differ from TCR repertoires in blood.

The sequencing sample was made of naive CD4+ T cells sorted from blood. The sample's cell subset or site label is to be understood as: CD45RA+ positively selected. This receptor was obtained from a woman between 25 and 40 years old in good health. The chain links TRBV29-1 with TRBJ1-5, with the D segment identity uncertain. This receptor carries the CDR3 CSVAGIGNQPQHF. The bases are TGCAGCGTCGCGGGGATTGGCAATCAGCCCCAGCATTTT. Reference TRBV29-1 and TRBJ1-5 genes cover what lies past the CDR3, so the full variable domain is SAVISQKPSRDICQRGTSLTIQCQVDSQVTMMFWYRQQPGQSLTLIATANQGSEATYESGFVIDKFPISRPNLTFSTLTVSNMSPEDSSIYLCSVAGIGNQPQHFGDGTRLSIL.